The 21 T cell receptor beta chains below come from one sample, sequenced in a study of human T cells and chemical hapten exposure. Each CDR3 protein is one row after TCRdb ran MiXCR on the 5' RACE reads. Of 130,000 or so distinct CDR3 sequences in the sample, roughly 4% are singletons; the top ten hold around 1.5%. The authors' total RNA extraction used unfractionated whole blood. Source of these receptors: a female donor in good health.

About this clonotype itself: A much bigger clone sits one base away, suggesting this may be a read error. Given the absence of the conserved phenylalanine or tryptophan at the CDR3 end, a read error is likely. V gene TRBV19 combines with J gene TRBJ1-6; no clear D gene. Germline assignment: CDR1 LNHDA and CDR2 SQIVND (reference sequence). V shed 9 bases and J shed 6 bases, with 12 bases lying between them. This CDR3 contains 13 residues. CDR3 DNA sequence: TGTGCCAGCCAATCTGGCGTTAATTCACCCCTCCACGTT. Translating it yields CASQSGVNSPLHV.

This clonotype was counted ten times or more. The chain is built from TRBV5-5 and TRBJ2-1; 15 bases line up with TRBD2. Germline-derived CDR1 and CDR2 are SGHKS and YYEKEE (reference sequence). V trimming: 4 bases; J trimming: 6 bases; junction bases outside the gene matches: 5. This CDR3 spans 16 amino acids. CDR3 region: CASSPPGLAGGNEQFF. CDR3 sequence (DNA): TGTGCCAGCAGCCCCCCGGGACTAGCGGGGGGCAATGAGCAGTTCTTC.

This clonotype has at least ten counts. The CDR3 spells CASSDRATGAYEQYF. The CDR3 DNA is TGTGCCAGCAGTGACAGGGCAACCGGGGCCTACGAGCAGTACTTC. The chain employs TRBV2 and TRBJ2-7; either TRBD1 or TRBD2 may fit D (5 bases each). Trimming shortened V by 3 bases and J by 2 bases, and 14 bases separated the two germline ends. CDR3 size: 15 residues. Germline-derived CDR1 and CDR2 are SNHLY and FYNNEI.

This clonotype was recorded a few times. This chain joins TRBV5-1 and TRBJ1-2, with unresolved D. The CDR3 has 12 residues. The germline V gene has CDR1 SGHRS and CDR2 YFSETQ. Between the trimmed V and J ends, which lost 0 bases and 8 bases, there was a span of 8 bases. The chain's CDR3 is CASSLAGEGYTF. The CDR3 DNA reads TGCGCCAGCAGCTTGGCAGGAGAAGGCTACACCTTC.

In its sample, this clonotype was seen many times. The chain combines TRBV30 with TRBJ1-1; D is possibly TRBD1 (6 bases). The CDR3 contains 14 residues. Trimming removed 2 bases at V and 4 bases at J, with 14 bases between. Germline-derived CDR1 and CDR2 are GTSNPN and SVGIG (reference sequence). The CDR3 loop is CAWSFKRGGTEAFF. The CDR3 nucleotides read TGTGCCTGGAGTTTTAAAAGGGGGGGCACTGAAGCTTTCTTT. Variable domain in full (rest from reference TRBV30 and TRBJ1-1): SQTIHQWPATLVQPVGSPLSLECTVEGTSNPNLYWYRQAAGRGLQLLFYSVGIGQISSEVPQNLSASRPQDRQFILSSKKLLLSDSGFYLCAWSFKRGGTEAFFGQGTRLTVV.

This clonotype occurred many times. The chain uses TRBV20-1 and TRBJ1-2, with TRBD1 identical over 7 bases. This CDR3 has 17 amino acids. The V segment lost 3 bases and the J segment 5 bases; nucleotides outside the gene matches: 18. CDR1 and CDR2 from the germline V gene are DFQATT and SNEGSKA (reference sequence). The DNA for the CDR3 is TGCAGTGCTAGCGGGGGGGAGAGGGGGCCCCGTTTATATGGCTACACCTTC. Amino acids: CSASGGERGPRLYGYTF.

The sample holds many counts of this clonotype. This CDR3 is CASSFLDFTGELFF. CDR3 sequence (DNA): TGTGCCAGCAGTTTCCTCGACTTCACCGGGGAGCTGTTTTTT. The rearrangement joins TRBV28 to TRBJ2-2, with unresolved D. V was pared by 3 bases and J by 4 bases, with 9 bases between. The V gene's germline CDR1 is MDHEN and CDR2 SYDVKM. The CDR3 length is 14 residues.

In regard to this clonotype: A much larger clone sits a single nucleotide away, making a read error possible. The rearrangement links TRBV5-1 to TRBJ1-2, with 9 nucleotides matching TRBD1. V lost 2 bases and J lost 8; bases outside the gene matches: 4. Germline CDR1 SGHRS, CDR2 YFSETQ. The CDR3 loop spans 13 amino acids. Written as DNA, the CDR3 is TGCGCCAGCAGCTTACAGGGGGCCGAGGGCTACACCTTC. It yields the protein CASSLQGAEGYTF.

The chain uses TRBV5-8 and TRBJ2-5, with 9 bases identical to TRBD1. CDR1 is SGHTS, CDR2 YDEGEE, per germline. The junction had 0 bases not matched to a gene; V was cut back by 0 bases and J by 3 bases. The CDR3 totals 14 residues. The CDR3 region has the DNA TGTGCCAGCAGCTTGGGGACAGGGGAAGAGACCCAGTACTTC. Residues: CASSLGTGEETQYF.

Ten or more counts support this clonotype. The CDR3 DNA reads as TGTGCCAGCAGCTTAATGAGGACAGCACATGGCTACACCTTC. Amino acids: CASSLMRTAHGYTF. This rearrangement joins TRBV7-2 to TRBJ1-2; weak D call: TRBD1 (6 bases). Trimming pared 2 bases from V and 6 bases from J, leaving 13 bases between. The CDR3 spans 14 residues. Looked up from germline, CDR1 is SGHTA and CDR2 is FQGNSA.

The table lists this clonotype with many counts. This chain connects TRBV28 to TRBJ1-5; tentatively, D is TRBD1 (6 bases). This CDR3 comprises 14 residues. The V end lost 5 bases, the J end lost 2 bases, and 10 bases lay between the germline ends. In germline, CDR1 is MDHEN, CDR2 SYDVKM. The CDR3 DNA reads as TGTGCCAGCAGTCCCCCAGGGGGCAATCAGCCCCAGCATTTT. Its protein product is CASSPPGGNQPQHF.

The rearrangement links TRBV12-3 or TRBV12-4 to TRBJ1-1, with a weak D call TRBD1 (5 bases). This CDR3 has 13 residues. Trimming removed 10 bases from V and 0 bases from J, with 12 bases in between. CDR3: CATMNRLNTEAFF. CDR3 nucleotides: TGTGCCACCATGAACAGGCTGAACACTGAAGCTTTCTTT.

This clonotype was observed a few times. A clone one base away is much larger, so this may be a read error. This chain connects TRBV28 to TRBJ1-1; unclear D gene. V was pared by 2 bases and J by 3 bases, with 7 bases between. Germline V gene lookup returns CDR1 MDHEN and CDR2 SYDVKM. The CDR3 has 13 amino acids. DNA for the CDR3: TGTGCCAGCAGTTTACCATGCTACACTGAAGCTTTCTTT. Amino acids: CASSLPCYTEAFF.

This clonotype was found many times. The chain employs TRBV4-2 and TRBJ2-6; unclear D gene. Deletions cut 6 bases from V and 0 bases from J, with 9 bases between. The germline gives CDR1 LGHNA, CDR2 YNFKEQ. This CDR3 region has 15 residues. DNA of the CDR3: TGTGCCAGCAGGGTGGCAGCCTCTGGGGCCAACGTCCTGACTTTC. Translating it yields CASRVAASGANVLTF.

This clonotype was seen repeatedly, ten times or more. CDR3 sequence reads: CASMGGVRTYGYTF. Written as DNA, the CDR3 is TGTGCCAGCATGGGTGGGGTCAGAACCTATGGCTACACCTTC. V is TRBV2 and J is TRBJ1-2; D uncertain. The V and J ends lost 7 bases and 4 bases respectively, with 16 bases between them. The CDR3 is 14 residues long. CDR1 SNHLY and CDR2 FYNNEI come from the germline V gene.

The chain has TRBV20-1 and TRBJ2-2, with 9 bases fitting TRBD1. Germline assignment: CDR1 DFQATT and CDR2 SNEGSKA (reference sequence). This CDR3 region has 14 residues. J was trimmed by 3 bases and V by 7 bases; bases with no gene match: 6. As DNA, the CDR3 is TGCAGTGTTACAGGGGGCGCGGACACCGGGGAGCTGTTTTTT. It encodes CSVTGGADTGELFF.

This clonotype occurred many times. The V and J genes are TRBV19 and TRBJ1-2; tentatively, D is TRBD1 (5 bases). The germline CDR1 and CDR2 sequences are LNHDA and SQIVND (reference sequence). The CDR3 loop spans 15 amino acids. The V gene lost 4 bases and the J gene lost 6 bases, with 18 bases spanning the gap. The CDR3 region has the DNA TGTGCCAGTAGTAGTACTTACATGACAGTGAATGGCTACACCTTC. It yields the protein CASSSTYMTVNGYTF.

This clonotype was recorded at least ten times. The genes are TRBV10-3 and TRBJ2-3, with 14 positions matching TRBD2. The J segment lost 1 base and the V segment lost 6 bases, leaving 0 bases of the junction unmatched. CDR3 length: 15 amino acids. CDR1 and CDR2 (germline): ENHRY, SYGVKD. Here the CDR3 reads CAIRGLAGGTDTQYF. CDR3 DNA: TGTGCCATCAGGGGACTAGCGGGGGGCACAGATACGCAGTATTTT.

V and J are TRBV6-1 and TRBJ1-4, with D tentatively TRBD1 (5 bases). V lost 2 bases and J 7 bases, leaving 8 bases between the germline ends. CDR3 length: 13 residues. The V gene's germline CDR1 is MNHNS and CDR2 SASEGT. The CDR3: CASSERGAEKLFF. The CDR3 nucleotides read TGTGCCAGCAGTGAACGTGGGGCTGAAAAACTGTTTTTT.

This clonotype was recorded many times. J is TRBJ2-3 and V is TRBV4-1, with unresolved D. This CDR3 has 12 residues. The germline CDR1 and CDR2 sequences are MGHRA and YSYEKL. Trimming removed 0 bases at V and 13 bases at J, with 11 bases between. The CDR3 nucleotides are TGCGCCAGCAGCCAAGACAGCACGCATGAGTATTTT. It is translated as CASSQDSTHEYF.

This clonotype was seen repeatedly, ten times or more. CDR3 in amino acids: CSASGGGPYEQYF. Here the CDR3 DNA reads TGCAGTGCCTCGGGGGGGGGGCCCTACGAGCAGTACTTC. The V gene is TRBV20-1, the J gene TRBJ2-7; 8 bases are a match to TRBD2. The germline V gene has CDR1 DFQATT and CDR2 SNEGSKA (reference sequence). This CDR3 contains 13 residues. With 6 bases clipped from V and 2 bases from J, the junction kept 6 bases outside the gene matches.